This T cell receptor beta chain is drawn from a study of blood T cell repertoires in COVID-19. This table comes from immunoSEQ multiplex PCR, and its TCRdb copy is limited to in-frame clones, with some not included. The repertoire consists of around 190,000 clones, with more than 60% occurring once and the leading ten covering approximately 13%. The CDR3 sequence is 13 residues long. Germline V gene lookup returns CDR1 KGHSH and CDR2 LQKENI. The V and J ends lost 2 bases and 0 bases respectively, with 3 bases between them. This TCR derives from a woman between 50 and 59 years old with acute or convalescent COVID-19. The sample was peripheral blood. V gene TRBV18 combines with J gene TRBJ2-3; no clear D gene. CDR3 protein: CASSPISTDTQYF. CDR3 DNA: TGTGCCAGCTCACCAATAAGCACAGATACGCAGTATTTT. The whole variable domain, remainder taken from reference TRBV18 and TRBJ2-3, is NAGVMQNPRHLVRRRGQEARLRCSPMKGHSHVYWYRQLPEEGLKFMVYLQKENIIDESGMPKERFSAEFPKEGPSILRIQQVVRGDSAAYFCASSPISTDTQYFGPGTRLTVL.